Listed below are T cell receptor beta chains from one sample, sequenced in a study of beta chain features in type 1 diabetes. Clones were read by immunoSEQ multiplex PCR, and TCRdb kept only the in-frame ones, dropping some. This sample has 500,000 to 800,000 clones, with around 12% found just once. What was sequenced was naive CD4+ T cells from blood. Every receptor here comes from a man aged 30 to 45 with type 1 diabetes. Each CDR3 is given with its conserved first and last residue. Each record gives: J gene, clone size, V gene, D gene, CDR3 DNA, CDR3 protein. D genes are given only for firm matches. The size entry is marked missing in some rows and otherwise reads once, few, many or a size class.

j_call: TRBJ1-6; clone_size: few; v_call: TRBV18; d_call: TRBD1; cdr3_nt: TGTGCCAGCTCACCACGACAGGGTGACAATTCACCCCTCCACTTT; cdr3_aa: CASSPRQGDNSPLHF
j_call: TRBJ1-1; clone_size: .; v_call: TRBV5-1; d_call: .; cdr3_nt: TGCGCCAGCGGGGAGACGAACACTGAAGCTTTCTTT; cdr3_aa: CASGETNTEAFF
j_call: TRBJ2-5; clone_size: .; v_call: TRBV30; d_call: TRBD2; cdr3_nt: TGTGCCTGGAGCGGAAGCGGGGGAGGGAAGACCCAGTACTTC; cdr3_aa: CAWSGSGGGKTQYF
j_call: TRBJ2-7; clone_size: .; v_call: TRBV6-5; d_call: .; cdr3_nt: TGTGCCAGCAGTACTGGAGTTGCCTACGAGCAGTACTTC; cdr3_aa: CASSTGVAYEQYF
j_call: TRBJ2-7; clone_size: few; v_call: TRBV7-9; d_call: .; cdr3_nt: TGTGCCAGCAGCTTATCGGTAGACAGTTTTACGACCTACGAGCAGTACTTC; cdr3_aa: CASSLSVDSFTTYEQYF
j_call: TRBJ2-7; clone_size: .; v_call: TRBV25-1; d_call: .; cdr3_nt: TGTGCCAGCAGTGAACGCGGCTTCTACGAGCAGTACTTC; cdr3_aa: CASSERGFYEQYF
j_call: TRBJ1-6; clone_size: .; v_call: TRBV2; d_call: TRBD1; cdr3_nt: TGTGCCAGCAGTGAGGTACAGGGGTATTCACCCCTCCACTTT; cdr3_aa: CASSEVQGYSPLHF
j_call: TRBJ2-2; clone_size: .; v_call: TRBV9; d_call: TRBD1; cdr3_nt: TGTGCCAGCAGCGGCCGGGACAGGGGCACCGGGGAGCTGTTTTTT; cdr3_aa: CASSGRDRGTGELFF
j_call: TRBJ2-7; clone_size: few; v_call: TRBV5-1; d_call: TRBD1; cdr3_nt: TGCGCCAGCAGGGAGGGACAGGCGTCCACCACGAAGGAGTACTTC; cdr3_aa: CASREGQASTTKEYF
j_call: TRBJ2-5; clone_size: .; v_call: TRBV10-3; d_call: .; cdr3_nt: TGTGCCATCAGTGAGTTATTAGAGTCCTTCCAAGAGACCCAGTACTTC; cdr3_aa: CAISELLESFQETQYF
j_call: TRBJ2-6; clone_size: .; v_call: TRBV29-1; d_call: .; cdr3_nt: TGCAGCGTCGCGGAGGCTGGGGCCAACGTCCTGACTTTC; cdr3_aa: CSVAEAGANVLTF
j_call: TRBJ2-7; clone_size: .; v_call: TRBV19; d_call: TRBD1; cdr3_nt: TGTGCCAGTAGTGTACGGACAGGGTCCTACGAGCAGTACTTC; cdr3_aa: CASSVRTGSYEQYF
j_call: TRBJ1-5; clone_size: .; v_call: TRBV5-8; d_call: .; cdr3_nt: TGTGCCAGCAGCGGTGGGGACCAGCCCCAGCATTTT; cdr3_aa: CASSGGDQPQHF
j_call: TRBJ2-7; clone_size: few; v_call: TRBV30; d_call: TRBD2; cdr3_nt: TGTGCCTGGAGTGTTAAGGGTTCTAGCGGTCTCGAGCAGTACTTC; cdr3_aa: CAWSVKGSSGLEQYF
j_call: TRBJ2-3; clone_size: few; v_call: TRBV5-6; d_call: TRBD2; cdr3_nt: TGTGCCAGCAGCGCCCCGGGACTAGCAGAAGGCACAGATACGCAGTATTTT; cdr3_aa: CASSAPGLAEGTDTQYF
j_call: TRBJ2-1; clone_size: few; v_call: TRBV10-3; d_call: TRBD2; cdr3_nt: TGTGCCATCACCACGGGACTAGCGGAGGTGAATGAGCAGTTCTTC; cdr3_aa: CAITTGLAEVNEQFF
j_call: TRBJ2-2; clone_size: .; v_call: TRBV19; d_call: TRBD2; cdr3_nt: TGTGCCACCCGAGGACTAGCGAGCACCGGGGAGCTGTTTTTT; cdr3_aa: CATRGLASTGELFF
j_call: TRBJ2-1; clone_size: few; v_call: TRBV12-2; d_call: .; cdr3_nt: TGTGCAAGTCGCCAACCGGGACTAGCAAACAATGAGCAGTTCTTC; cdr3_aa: CASRQPGLANNEQFF
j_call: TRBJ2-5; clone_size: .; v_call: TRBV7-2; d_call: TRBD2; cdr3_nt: TGTGCCAGCAGCCGCACAGCGGGGGAGCAAGAGACCCAGTACTTC; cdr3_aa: CASSRTAGEQETQYF
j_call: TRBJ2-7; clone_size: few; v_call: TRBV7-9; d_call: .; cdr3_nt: TGTGCCAGCAGCTCTGACGGTTTCTCCTACGAGCAGTACTTC; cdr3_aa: CASSSDGFSYEQYF
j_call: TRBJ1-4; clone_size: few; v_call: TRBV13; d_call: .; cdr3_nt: TGTGCCAGCAGCCGACTGGGACCTCAGGAAAAACTGTTTTTT; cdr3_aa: CASSRLGPQEKLFF
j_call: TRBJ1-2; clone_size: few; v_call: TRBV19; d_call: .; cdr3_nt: TGTGCCAGTGGGGAGGGTGGCGGCGGTGGCTACACCTTC; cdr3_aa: CASGEGGGGGYTF
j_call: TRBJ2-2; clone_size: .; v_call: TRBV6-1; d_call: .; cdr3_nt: TGTGCCAGCATTAGAAGTTTCCGGGAGCTGTTTTTT; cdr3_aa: CASIRSFRELFF
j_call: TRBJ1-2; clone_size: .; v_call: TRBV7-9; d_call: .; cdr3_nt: TGTGCCAGCAGCTCATGGTATGGCTACACCTTC; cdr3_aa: CASSSWYGYTF
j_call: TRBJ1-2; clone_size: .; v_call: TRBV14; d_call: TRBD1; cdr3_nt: TGTGCCAGCAGCCAACTCCTTGGACAGGGGATGCAGTATGGCTACACCTTC; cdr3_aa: CASSQLLGQGMQYGYTF
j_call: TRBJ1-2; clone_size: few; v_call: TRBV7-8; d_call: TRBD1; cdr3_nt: TGTGCCAGCAGCCTCGGACAGGGGGCTGGCTATGGCTACACCTTC; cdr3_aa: CASSLGQGAGYGYTF